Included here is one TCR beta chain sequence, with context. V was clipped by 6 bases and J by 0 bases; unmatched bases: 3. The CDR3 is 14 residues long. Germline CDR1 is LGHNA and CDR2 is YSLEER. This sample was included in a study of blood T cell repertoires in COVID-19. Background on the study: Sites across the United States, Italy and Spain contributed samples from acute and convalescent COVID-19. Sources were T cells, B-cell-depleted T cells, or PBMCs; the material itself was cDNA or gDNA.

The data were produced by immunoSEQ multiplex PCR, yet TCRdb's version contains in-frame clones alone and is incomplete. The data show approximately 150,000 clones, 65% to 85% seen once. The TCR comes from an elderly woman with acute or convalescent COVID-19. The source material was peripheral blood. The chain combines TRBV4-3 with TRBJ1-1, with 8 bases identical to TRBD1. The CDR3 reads CASSPDRVNTEAFF. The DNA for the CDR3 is TGCGCCAGCAGTCCGGACAGGGTGAACACTGAAGCTTTCTTT.